This T cell receptor (beta chain) emerged from a study of graft-versus-host responses after intestinal transplantation (dated by TCRdb to the early 2020s). Describing the broader study: Recipients received multivisceral, liver-intestinal, or isolated intestinal transplants. Every recipient was given anti-thymocyte globulin induction, then maintenance tacrolimus and steroids for about three years. After intestinal transplantation, graft-versus-host and host-versus-graft alloreactive T cell clones in the graft, circulation and bone marrow were tracked using bulk TCR-beta CDR3 sequencing. Alloreactive clones were identified by sequencing pre-transplant mixed lymphocyte reaction products and comparing these products with unstimulated pre-transplant donor and recipient T cells. The cohort enrolled about 23 intestinal transplant recipients, one of whom was a retransplant, and a few patients without pretransplant specimens were excluded. A peak of at least 4% donor T cells among recipient peripheral blood mononuclear cells was the definition used for donor T cell macrochimerism. Rather than going through the commercial service, samples from three later patients were sequenced in-house on an Illumina MiSeq and processed with MiXCR. General study outcomes and caveats: Peak levels of circulating GvH clones were associated with declines in HvG clones early after transplant. GvH clones were found in recipient bone marrow, and some of the GvH clones appeared earlier in ileal mucosa or blood, which is consistent with an intestinal mucosal origin. In the allografts of patients with donor T cell macrochimerism, GvH to HvG T cell clonal ratios were high. The relatively low number and heterogeneity of intestinal transplant patients limited the conclusions.

This clone was counted once. Its specific antigen is unknown. No per-base quality is available; no much larger clone lies one base away. The library was prepared using the immunoSEQ multiplex PCR assay. For most patients, genomic DNA was isolated with the Qiagen DNeasy Blood and Tissue Kit and sent frozen to Adaptive Biotechnologies for TCR sequencing. For most patients, genomic DNA was subjected to high-throughput TCR-beta CDR3 sequencing by Adaptive Biotechnologies. The paper's processing steps were these. Adaptive's ImmunoSEQ software supplied the TCR sequencing data for around 19 patients, while MiXCR and VDJtools were used to process three other patients. CD4 versus CD8 sorting errors were corrected by removing sequences found in both subsets at a frequency ratio below 5:1. CDR3 nucleotide sequences shared between donor and recipient were removed because the origin of such sequences could not be assigned. At least 2-fold expansion over unstimulated cells and a minimum CFSE-low frequency of 0.002% (template counts) or 0.001% (read counts) were required for clones to be classified as alloreactive. A clone was considered mappable if detected in the sequenced pre-transplant spleen, lymph node, or MLR CFSE-low populations of the donor or recipient. Cumulative frequency of alloreactive clones was calculated as a percentage of all sequences weighted by copy number. TCRdb took over this immuneACCESS table, retaining in-frame rearrangements with V and J assigned. Such tables are incomplete; in checked studies, under half of the missing clones stem from an unresolved V gene, and the remainder is unexplained. Clone size and the V and J calls come from that table; the DNA yielded D and trimming. This sample comprises about 86,000 clones, about 87% of them detected only once. Roughly 0.28% of the sample belongs to the ten largest clones.

V loses 4 bases of germline sequence and J loses 0 bases, and the interval between the two ends is 11 bases. Inclusive of the bounding cysteine and phenylalanine, the CDR3 is 15 residues long. Of all the DNA, just the CDR3 is kept, 45 bases in frame from base 1. CDR1 and CDR2 are drawn from the germline V gene: SGHNT, YENEEA. What the time point label conveys for this sample: cells obtained before transplantation from donor or recipient. CD3+CD4+ and CD3+CD8+ populations were FACS-sorted from unstimulated pre-transplant donor and recipient cells taken from spleen or lymph nodes. Recombination joined TRBV11-3 with TRBJ2-3; 6 matching bases give a weak D call of TRBD2. This TCR was recovered from a human donor who was the organ donor for an intestinal transplant. The starting material was unstimulated CD4+ T cells sorted from spleen or lymph node cells, obtained before transplant. CDR3 reads: CASSWGRLSTDTQYF. The nucleotides are TGTGCCAGCAGCTGGGGGAGGCTTAGCACAGATACGCAGTATTTT.